A selection of T cell receptor beta chains follows, all from one sample in a study of cytomegalovirus exposure and HLA in healthy donors. Repertoires were generated with immunoSEQ multiplex PCR, while TCRdb's copy carries only in-frame clones and drops some. Of over 110,000 clones listed, under 80% were seen once; the top ten hold roughly 8.8%. The sample consisted of PBMCs. The receptors derive from a woman aged 50 to 60 in good health and CMV-seropositive. Each CDR3 is given without its conserved first and last residue.

length: 13; V: TRBV19; J: TRBJ2-6; CDR3: ASIDRAAGANVLT
length: 13; V: TRBV7-2; J: TRBJ1-2; CDR3: ASSPLGQLTYGYT
length: 10; V: TRBV7-8; J: TRBJ1-5; CDR3: ASSLAGQPQH
length: 10; V: TRBV28; J: TRBJ1-5; CDR3: ASSSGGNPQH
length: 14; V: TRBV7-3; J: TRBJ2-5; CDR3: ASSLGREAGGSTQY
length: 12; V: TRBV28; J: TRBJ1-6; CDR3: ASTSGQGGSPLH
length: 12; V: TRBV4-2; J: TRBJ2-5; CDR3: ASSLGTLEETQY
length: 10; V: TRBV25-1; J: TRBJ1-4; CDR3: ASSDLTGKLF
length: 11; V: TRBV28; J: TRBJ2-1; CDR3: ASSFSGSREQF
length: 11; V: TRBV2; J: TRBJ1-6; CDR3: ASSSGDRTPLH
length: 10; V: TRBV25-1; J: TRBJ2-7; CDR3: ASSLGVDEQY
length: 14; V: TRBV5-1; J: TRBJ1-6; CDR3: ASSLAWTGSDSPLH
length: 15; V: TRBV9; J: TRBJ1-5; CDR3: ASSVGAGMYDNQPQH